A selection of T cell receptor beta chains follows, all from one sample in a study of blood T cell repertoires in COVID-19. Profiled with immunoSEQ multiplex PCR; TCRdb holds only in-frame clones, not every one. The sample has about 280,000 clones, 83% seen once. The sequenced sample was peripheral blood. These receptors came from a woman aged 45-65 years who had recovered from COVID-19. CDR3s include the opening cysteine and the closing phenylalanine or tryptophan. The D gene is left open where the match is weak. Where a row states a size, it is once, few, many or the class of an expanded clone; other rows omit it.

abundance,d_gene,j_gene,v_gene,CDR3aa,CDR3nt
.,.,TRBJ2-5,TRBV12-5,CASGHGIGGETQYF,TGTGCTAGTGGACATGGGATCGGCGGGGAGACCCAGTACTTC
.,.,TRBJ1-2,TRBV6-2/TRBV6-3,CASSPTGLYGYTF,TGTGCCAGCAGCCCGACGGGACTCTATGGCTACACCTTC
.,TRBD2,TRBJ2-7,TRBV13,CATRASGGAYEQYF,TGTGCCACCCGGGCTAGCGGGGGGGCCTACGAGCAGTACTTC
.,.,TRBJ2-1,TRBV3-1/TRBV3-2,CASSHSGAYNEQFF,TGTGCCAGCAGCCATTCTGGGGCTTACAATGAGCAGTTCTTC
.,.,TRBJ2-1,TRBV10-3,CASNGGRNEQFF,TGTGCCAGCAATGGAGGGCGAAATGAGCAGTTCTTC
.,.,TRBJ2-7,TRBV7-2,CASSLPRAPYEQYF,TGTGCCAGCAGCTTACCCAGGGCCCCCTACGAGCAGTACTTC
.,TRBD2,TRBJ2-5,TRBV27,CASRDSGTQETQYF,TGTGCCAGCCGGGATAGCGGGACCCAAGAGACCCAGTACTTC
.,.,TRBJ2-7,TRBV10-3,CAISGDTLSYEQYF,TGTGCCATCAGTGGGGACACGCTATCCTACGAGCAGTACTTC
few,TRBD1,TRBJ2-7,TRBV4-3,CASSQDENQGQNYYEQYF,TGCGCCAGCAGCCAAGATGAGAACCAGGGACAGAATTATTACGAGCAGTACTTC
.,TRBD1,TRBJ2-7,TRBV7-2,CASRRGGAKYEQYF,TGTGCCAGCAGACGAGGGGGCGCAAAGTACGAGCAGTACTTC
.,.,TRBJ2-7,TRBV27,CASSYSTNYEQYF,TGTGCCAGCAGTTATAGTACGAACTACGAGCAGTACTTC
few,.,TRBJ1-5,TRBV29-1,CSVEGPGNQPQHF,TGCAGCGTTGAAGGCCCCGGGAATCAGCCCCAGCATTTT
.,.,TRBJ1-5,TRBV21-1,CASSKATSTGPPRNQPQHF,TGTGCCAGCAGCAAGGCCACTTCAACAGGGCCCCCGCGCAATCAGCCCCAGCATTTT
.,.,TRBJ2-5,TRBV7-8,CASSHSLGTQYF,TGTGCCAGCAGCCATAGCTTAGGGACCCAGTACTTC
.,TRBD1,TRBJ2-3,TRBV6-5,CASSYRDRVADTQYF,TGTGCCAGCAGTTATAGGGACAGGGTGGCAGATACGCAGTATTTT
few,.,TRBJ1-6,TRBV7-6,CASRQSLGDNSPLHF,TGTGCCAGCCGCCAATCGTTAGGGGATAATTCACCCCTCCACTTT
.,.,TRBJ2-1,TRBV11-2,CASSDLSGYNEQFF,TGTGCCAGCAGTGATCTAAGCGGCTACAATGAGCAGTTCTTC
.,.,TRBJ2-1,TRBV28,CASGRSSYNEQFF,TGTGCCAGCGGGAGAAGCTCCTACAATGAGCAGTTCTTC
.,.,TRBJ2-3,TRBV2,CASRIRIQATSTDTQYF,TGTGCCAGCAGAATACGAATACAGGCGACTAGCACAGATACGCAGTATTTT
.,TRBD2,TRBJ2-1,TRBV3-1/TRBV3-2,CASAPGGTHNEQFF,TGTGCCAGCGCCCCGGGGGGGACCCACAATGAGCAGTTCTTC
.,TRBD1,TRBJ1-2,TRBV28,CASSPAGTGGNYGYTF,TGTGCCAGCAGCCCGGCCGGGACAGGGGGCAACTATGGCTACACCTTC
once,TRBD1,TRBJ2-7,TRBV10-1,CASSAGTGFAWQYF,TGCGCCAGCAGTGCAGGGACAGGGTTTGCGTGGCAGTACTTC
.,.,TRBJ2-7,TRBV14,CASSLRTPTTSEQYF,TGTGCCAGCAGCCTCCGGACACCGACGACCTCCGAGCAGTACTTC
.,TRBD2,TRBJ2-3,TRBV6-4,CASSQGLAGVGTQYF,TGTGCCAGCAGCCAGGGGCTAGCGGGGGTTGGTACGCAGTATTTT
few,TRBD2,TRBJ2-3,TRBV4-2,CASSPQTRGGQSSSTDTQYF,TGTGCCAGCAGCCCCCAAACCCGCGGGGGGCAATCCTCTAGCACAGATACGCAGTATTTT
.,TRBD1,TRBJ2-4,TRBV6-2/TRBV6-3,CASSYSSPGQGAKNIQYF,TGTGCCAGCAGTTACTCCTCTCCGGGACAGGGGGCCAAAAACATTCAGTACTTC
.,TRBD1,TRBJ1-6,TRBV28,CASSRYKTGGTFAPLHF,TGTGCCAGCAGCAGATATAAGACAGGGGGCACCTTCGCACCCCTCCACTTT
.,TRBD2,TRBJ2-7,TRBV6-2/TRBV6-3,CASSYSTAGGFSSYEQYF,TGTGCCAGCAGTTACTCGACAGCGGGGGGCTTCAGCTCCTACGAGCAGTACTTC
.,.,TRBJ2-1,TRBV19,CASSITVRGYNEQFF,TGTGCCAGTAGTATTACTGTTAGAGGCTACAATGAGCAGTTCTTC
.,.,TRBJ1-5,TRBV27,CASSPGDSNQPQHF,TGTGCCAGCAGTCCGGGGGATAGCAATCAGCCCCAGCATTTT
.,.,TRBJ1-1,TRBV19,CASSIGQWNTEAFF,TGTGCCAGTAGTATAGGACAGTGGAACACTGAAGCTTTCTTT
.,TRBD1,TRBJ2-3,TRBV28,CASRPTGGFSTSTDTQYF,TGTGCCAGCAGGCCGACAGGGGGCTTCAGTACTAGCACAGATACGCAGTATTTT
.,TRBD1,TRBJ2-3,TRBV24-1,CATSDTSGTGSDTQYF,TGTGCCACCAGTGACACTTCCGGGACAGGGTCGGATACGCAGTATTTT
.,.,TRBJ2-2,TRBV2,CASSGTGYTGELFF,TGTGCCAGCAGTGGTACAGGGTACACCGGGGAGCTGTTTTTT
.,TRBD1,TRBJ2-3,TRBV27,CASSSDRGGRDTQYF,TGTGCCAGCTCCTCAGACAGGGGAGGTAGAGATACGCAGTATTTT
.,.,TRBJ1-1,TRBV7-2,CASRPGGTGEAFF,TGTGCCAGCAGACCGGGGGGAACGGGTGAAGCTTTCTTT
few,.,TRBJ2-7,TRBV9,CASSVGLEDGSTYEQYF,TGTGCCAGCAGCGTAGGTCTGGAGGACGGAAGCACCTACGAGCAGTACTTC
.,TRBD1,TRBJ2-7,TRBV18,CASSPGQGHSYEQYF,TGTGCCAGCTCACCGGGACAGGGACACTCCTACGAGCAGTACTTC
.,TRBD2,TRBJ2-7,TRBV10-3,CAISESGGSAYEQYF,TGTGCCATCAGTGAGAGCGGGGGGTCGGCCTACGAGCAGTACTTC
.,.,TRBJ2-7,TRBV24-1,CATSGTGSSYEQYF,TGTGCCACCAGTGGAACAGGGAGCTCCTACGAGCAGTACTTC
.,.,TRBJ2-1,TRBV2,CASSERRAGNEQFF,TGTGCCAGCAGTGAGCGGCGAGCGGGCAATGAGCAGTTCTTC
.,.,TRBJ2-1,TRBV7-2,CASSLGAGNEQFF,TGTGCCAGCAGCTTAGGGGCGGGTAATGAGCAGTTCTTC
.,TRBD1,TRBJ2-2,TRBV5-5,CASSWTGGSDTGELFF,TGTGCCAGCAGCTGGACAGGGGGCTCGGACACCGGGGAGCTGTTTTTT
.,TRBD2,TRBJ2-7,TRBV19,CASSDQTSGRVEQYF,TGTGCCAGTAGCGACCAGACTAGCGGGAGAGTCGAGCAGTACTTC
once,.,TRBJ2-7,TRBV19,CASSNLLAVHEQYF,TGTGCCAGTAGTAACCTCTTGGCAGTCCACGAGCAGTACTTC
.,.,TRBJ1-2,TRBV28,CASTSTEVGLNYGYTF,TGTGCCAGCACCTCCACCGAGGTTGGGTTAAACTATGGCTACACCTTC
.,.,TRBJ1-2,TRBV2,CASSGTAARGYTF,TGTGCCAGCAGTGGGACAGCCGCTCGGGGCTACACCTTC
.,TRBD1,TRBJ1-3,TRBV10-3,CAISVGTGGSGNTIYF,TGTGCCATCAGTGTCGGGACAGGGGGGAGTGGAAACACCATATATTTT
.,.,TRBJ1-3,TRBV6-1,CASSEALRSSGNTIYF,TGTGCCAGCAGTGAAGCGCTGAGGAGCTCTGGAAACACCATATATTTT
.,TRBD2,TRBJ2-1,TRBV5-6,CASSFGLAGHNEQFF,TGTGCCAGCAGCTTCGGACTAGCGGGTCACAATGAGCAGTTCTTC
.,TRBD2,TRBJ2-3,TRBV4-2,CASSQEAGGSDTQYF,TGTGCCAGCAGCCAAGAGGCGGGAGGATCAGATACGCAGTATTTT